These 8 T cell receptor beta chains were sequenced from one sample in a study of breast tumors, draining lymph nodes, adjacent tissues. TCRdb called the multiplex PCR reads again in MiXCR, with one record for every CDR3 protein. The data show 200,000 to 300,000 distinct CDR3 sequences, around 30% seen once. Samples came from axillary lymph nodes draining the breast cancer. Sample: axillary lymph node tissue. Receptors were obtained from a female donor with breast cancer. Some clones in this sample may be carry-over from other donors' samples.

This clonotype was seen repeatedly, ten times or more. The chain couples TRBV29-1 to TRBJ1-4, with D possibly being TRBD1 (5 bases). CDR3 length: 13 amino acids. Germline V lookup: CDR1 SQVTM, CDR2 ANQGSEA. V lost 4 bases to trimming and J lost 4 bases, with 10 bases between them. CDR3 DNA sequence: TGCAGCGTTGGGAAACAGGATAATGAAAAACTGTTTTTT. Residues: CSVGKQDNEKLFF.

This clonotype turned up a few times. A much larger clone differs by one base, so this may be a read error. The chain couples TRBV12-3 or TRBV12-4 to TRBJ2-2, with TRBD1 matching over 7 bases. There are 16 residues in the CDR3. V shed 3 bases and J 4 bases; nucleotides not matched to a gene: 8. In DNA, the CDR3 is TGTGCCAGCAGTTTCGGGCAGGGGGTGGGCACCGGGGAGCTGTTTTTT. Translating gives CASSFGQGVGTGELFF.

This clonotype was seen ten or more times. The J gene is TRBJ2-7, the V gene TRBV10-3, with 9 bases identical to TRBD1. The ends lost 6 bases at V and 2 bases at J; junction bases unmatched: 2. In germline, CDR1 is ENHRY, CDR2 SYGVKD. The CDR3 is made up of 13 amino acids. The CDR3 here is CAIRRTGAYEQYF. The CDR3 coding sequence is TGTGCCATCAGGAGGACAGGGGCCTACGAGCAGTACTTC.

This clonotype was picked up many times. The chain recombines TRBV29-1 with TRBJ1-3; D is unresolved. Germline CDR1 and CDR2: SQVTM and ANQGSEA. Trimming took off 4 bases at V and 1 base at J, with 5 bases between the two ends. The CDR3 spans 12 residues. The CDR3 sequence: CSVGVSGNTIYF. The CDR3 DNA reads as TGCAGCGTTGGAGTATCTGGAAACACCATATATTTT.

This rearrangement joins TRBV20-1 to TRBJ1-1, with D tentatively TRBD1 (5 bases). This CDR3 is built from 13 residues. Per the germline V gene, CDR1 is DFQATT and CDR2 is SNEGSKA (reference sequence). V dropped 6 bases and J dropped 0 bases, with 11 bases sitting between them. DNA for the CDR3: TGCAGTGCCCCCGGGACGGTGAACACTGAAGCTTTCTTT. Protein product: CSAPGTVNTEAFF.

This clonotype was counted at least ten times. V and J are TRBV10-3 and TRBJ2-3; 8 positions match TRBD1. CDR3 length equals 16 residues. V dropped 2 bases and J dropped 1; count of bases not matched to a gene: 5. Germline V gene data show CDR1 as ENHRY and CDR2 as SYGVKD. The DNA of the CDR3 is TGTGCCATCAGTGAGACCGGGACAGGAGGCACAGATACGCAGTATTTT. It encodes CAISETGTGGTDTQYF.

Points on this clonotype: A read error is possible here, since a much larger clone lies one base away. V and J are TRBV12-5 and TRBJ2-5, with TRBD2 matching over 15 bases. The J segment lost 2 bases and the V segment lost 3 bases, leaving 13 bases of the junction unmatched. The CDR3 has 20 residues. CDR1 and CDR2 from the germline V gene are LGHNT and FRNRAP. CDR3 nucleotides: TGTGCTAGTGGTTTCCGGGGACTAGCGGGAGGATTGAGGTCGCAAGAGACCCAGTACTTC. Protein product: CASGFRGLAGGLRSQETQYF.

Remarks on this clonotype: A much larger clone differs by one base, so this may be a read error. The chain combines TRBV5-4 with TRBJ2-2, with D maybe TRBD1 (6 bases). V gave up 5 bases and J gave up 3 bases, with 20 bases separating them. Germline lookup yields CDR1 SGHNT and CDR2 YYREEE (reference sequence). The CDR3 has 17 residues. The CDR3 DNA follows: TGTGCCAGCAGGCCGGAACAGGGTGGATTGTACACCGGGGAGCTGTTTTTT. Its translation is CASRPEQGGLYTGELFF.